This T cell receptor (beta chain) originates from a study of prognosis after radiotherapy for stage I lung cancer. Looking at the study overall: It was SBRT that served as radiotherapy, in 3 to 5 fractions with a biologically effective dose of at least 100 Gy.

The V segment lost 4 bases and the J segment 1 base; nucleotides outside the gene matches: 6. Germline CDR1 and CDR2: SEHNR and FQNEAQ (reference sequence). The CDR3 contains 17 residues. At least ten counts were recorded for this clonotype. Genomic DNA served as the source from which two-round multiplex PCR generated TCR beta CDR3 amplicons. It was primers specific to each TRBV and TRBJ gene that first-round PCR used. TCRdb passed the multiplex PCR reads through MiXCR, listing each CDR3 protein once. The sample holds 15,000 to 20,000 distinct CDR3 sequences, roughly 47% seen once. There were approximately 5.8 milliliters of peripheral blood drawn at each of two time points.

The receptor comes from a donor aged 50 or older with non-small cell lung cancer. The chain couples TRBV7-9 to TRBJ2-7, with 14 nucleotides matching TRBD2. This specimen was PBMCs, taken before or after stereotactic body radiation therapy (not recorded which). DNA for the CDR3: TGTGCCAGCAGCTCGACTAGCGGGAGGGAACGGTCCTACGAGCAGTACTTC. Translated, it gives CASSSTSGRERSYEQYF.